This TCR beta chain comes out of a study of regulatory T cells in long-lasting Graves disease. Study-level points and caveats: Relative to new patients (under 1,000), persistent patients exhibited greater sharing of public clonotypes (around 2,700). TRBV28 was favored in persistent disease, as were TRBJ1-2 and TRBJ2-5.

Building of the TCR beta libraries involved iRepertoire HTBI primers and Arm-PCR of CDR3 regions. Using its own MiXCR run on the multiplex PCR reads, TCRdb lists one record per CDR3 protein. Among 410,000 or so distinct CDR3 sequences, 14% to 15% were seen once, and the ten largest hold roughly 17%. This clonotype was observed at least ten times. Its target is not known. Time point defined: newly diagnosed GD, antithyroid drugs for less than 3 months. The TCR library was made from RNA that had been extracted from PBMCs in TRIzol. The CDR3 has 14 amino acids. Deletions cut 4 bases from V and 0 bases from J, with 10 bases between. Germline V lookup: CDR1 LGHDT, CDR2 YNNKEL (reference sequence). The data also belong to a second study, concerning T cells in Graves' hyperthyroidism and ophthalmopathy. That paper adds: Aged 18 to 65, the patients had hyperthyroidism that was newly diagnosed and had lasted under 2 months.

This rearrangement joins TRBV3-1 to TRBJ2-7; D not resolved. Source: peripheral blood mononuclear cells (PBMCs), taken at new diagnosis, from a patient treated with antithyroid drugs. This clonotype originated in a woman between 25 and 40 years old with Graves disease. The CDR3 loop reads CASSLGRFSYEQYF. CDR3 DNA sequence: TGTGCCAGCAGCCTTGGACGGTTCTCCTACGAGCAGTACTTC.